The 24 T cell receptor beta chains below were found in one sample sequenced in a study of response to subunit inactivated influenza vaccine. TCRdb processed the RT-PCR reads anew with MiXCR; each CDR3 protein has one entry. The sample yields hundreds of thousands of distinct CDR3 sequences, 12% to 15% seen once. Sequenced material: PBMCs from blood, taken around 15 days before vaccination. These receptors came from a man aged 45-65 years who received an inactivated influenza vaccine.

This clonotype came up a few times. Germline is not matched at one junction end, which may reflect a read error. This rearrangement joins TRBV12-3 or TRBV12-4 to TRBJ1-2, with D perhaps TRBD1 (5 bases). The CDR3 length is 13 residues. CDR3: CASGLPTDYGYTF. CDR3 coding DNA: TGTGCCAGCGGTTTGCCGACAGACTATGGCTACACCTTC.

The gene calls are TRBV10-2 and TRBJ2-7, with a possible D match to TRBD2 (6 bases). This CDR3 contains 11 residues. Germline CDR1 reads WSHSY; CDR2 reads SAAADI. V was trimmed by 7 bases and J by 6 bases, leaving 10 bases between them. The CDR3 DNA reads as TGCGCCAGCACGGAGGGGTCCGAGCAGTACTTC. This codes for CASTEGSEQYF.

In its sample, this clonotype was seen a few times. The chain uses TRBV20-1 and TRBJ2-3; 10 bases match TRBD2. V shed 8 bases, J shed 2 bases, and the junction held 10 bases outside the gene matches. From germline, CDR1 is DFQATT and CDR2 SNEGSKA (reference sequence). This CDR3 region has 15 residues. The CDR3 reads CSPTTSGAYTDTQYF. CDR3 coding DNA: TGCAGTCCCACCACTAGCGGGGCATACACAGATACGCAGTATTTT.

This clonotype has a handful of counts. The chain couples TRBV28 to TRBJ1-4; D unresolved. The CDR3 contains 14 residues. With 6 bases removed from V and 9 bases from J, the gap between germline ends came to 17 bases. Germline V CDR1 and CDR2: MDHEN, SYDVKM. This CDR3 reads CASSSDGYGQKLFF. The CDR3 nucleotides are TGTGCCAGCAGCTCGGATGGGTACGGGCAAAAACTGTTTTTT. Variable domain in full (rest from reference TRBV28 and TRBJ1-4): DVKVTQSSRYLVKRTGEKVFLECVQDMDHENMFWYRQDPGLGLRLIYFSYDVKMKEKGDIPEGYSVSREKKERFSLILESASTNQTSMYLCASSSDGYGQKLFFGSGTQLSVL.

This chain connects TRBV7-8 to TRBJ2-7; 9 bases agree with TRBD2. The CDR3 runs 15 residues. Germline V gene lookup returns CDR1 SGHVS and CDR2 FQNEAQ. Unmatched junction bases numbered 9, after V lost 6 bases and J lost 3 bases. The CDR3 region is CASSSGTSTIYEQYF. The CDR3 DNA is TGTGCCAGCAGTTCCGGGACTAGCACGATCTACGAGCAGTACTTC.

There are a few counts of this clonotype. This chain uses TRBV6-4 with TRBJ2-1, with 9 bases lining up with TRBD2. Germline assignment: CDR1 MRHNA and CDR2 SNTAGT. This CDR3 contains 16 residues. After removal of 6 bases from V and 3 bases from J, the junction contained 9 bases not matched to a gene. The CDR3 loop is CASSRELAGLYNEQFF. In nucleotides, the CDR3 is TGTGCCAGCAGCCGTGAACTAGCGGGCCTCTACAATGAGCAGTTCTTC.

Only a few counts were recorded for this clonotype. The chain combines TRBV6-5 with TRBJ1-2; TRBD1 is a possible D gene (6 bases). The CDR3 totals 13 residues. Trimming shortened V by 3 bases and J by 8 bases, and 13 bases separated the two germline ends. Germline CDR1 and CDR2: MNHEY and SVGAGI. The CDR3 loop reads CASSYVQGYGYTF. CDR3 nucleotides: TGTGCCAGCAGTTATGTACAGGGTTACGGCTACACCTTC.

This rearrangement joins TRBV7-8 to TRBJ2-2; 7 bases fit TRBD2. Trimming removed 10 bases from V and 0 bases from J; junction bases left unmatched: 5. Germline V lookup: CDR1 SGHVS, CDR2 FQNEAQ. This CDR3 contains 14 residues. The CDR3 reads CANQGLANTGELFF. CDR3 nucleotide sequence: TGTGCCAACCAAGGACTAGCGAACACCGGGGAGCTGTTTTTT.

This rearrangement joins TRBV5-5 to TRBJ2-5; TRBD2 aligns across 9 bases. J gave up 3 bases and V 5 bases, and 11 bases lay outside the gene matches. The V gene's germline CDR1 is SGHKS and CDR2 YYEKEE (reference sequence). The length of the CDR3 is 16 residues. The CDR3, as DNA: TGTGCCAGCAGTTGGAGCCCAGCGGGAGGAGAAGAGACCCAGTACTTC. It encodes CASSWSPAGGEETQYF.

This clonotype has more than one count but fewer than ten. V is TRBV12-3 or TRBV12-4 and J is TRBJ2-1; 11 bases map to TRBD2. V was pared by 5 bases and J by 9 bases, with 6 bases of the junction left unmatched. The length of the CDR3 is 14 residues. This chain's CDR3 is CASSLHGLAGEQFF. The CDR3, as DNA: TGTGCCAGCAGTCTACACGGACTAGCGGGTGAGCAGTTCTTC.

This clonotype was seen a few times. The V and J genes are TRBV4-1 and TRBJ1-4, with D hard to call. V lost 0 bases to trimming and J lost 4 bases, with 0 bases between them. Germline CDR1 is MGHRA and CDR2 is YSYEKL. The CDR3 totals 12 residues. The DNA for the CDR3 is TGCGCCAGCAGCCAAGATAATGAAAAACTGTTTTTT. It encodes CASSQDNEKLFF.

V gene TRBV4-1 combines with J gene TRBJ2-5; 8 positions match TRBD1. CDR3 length: 15 amino acids. Germline V gene sequence: CDR1 MGHRA, CDR2 YSYEKL. V gave up 4 bases and J gave up 5 bases; unmatched junction bases: 9. This CDR3 reads CASSLDRVQGETQYF. The CDR3 DNA reads TGCGCCAGCAGCCTGGACAGGGTACAGGGGGAGACCCAGTACTTC.

The chain joins TRBV2 to TRBJ2-5; D ambiguous. The CDR3 spans 12 residues. From germline, CDR1 is SNHLY and CDR2 FYNNEI. The V and J ends lost 6 bases and 4 bases respectively, with 9 bases between them. The DNA for the CDR3 is TGTGCCAGCAGCTCAAGTGTAGAGACCCAGTACTTC. Residues: CASSSSVETQYF.

In its sample, this clonotype was seen a few times. The V gene is TRBV3-1, the J gene TRBJ1-2, with unresolved D. Per the germline V gene, CDR1 is LGHDT and CDR2 is YNNKEL (reference sequence). V gave up 4 bases and J gave up 1 base, with 10 bases separating them. There are 14 residues in the CDR3. In DNA, the CDR3 is TGTGCCAGCAGCCCCCCAGGCATTAACTATGGCTACACCTTC. Translated, it gives CASSPPGINYGYTF.

This clonotype was counted a few times. The chain carries TRBV20-1 and TRBJ2-7; TRBD2 aligns across 11 bases. This CDR3 is built from 13 residues. Germline loops: CDR1 DFQATT, CDR2 SNEGSKA (reference sequence). Unmatched junction bases numbered 2, after V lost 5 bases and J lost 2 bases. The CDR3 nucleotides read TGCAGTGCTCCGACTAGCGGGGCCTACGAGCAGTACTTC. Residues: CSAPTSGAYEQYF.

This rearrangement joins TRBV6-6 to TRBJ2-5; D is undetermined. The CDR3 is made up of 10 amino acids. The germline gives CDR1 MNHNY, CDR2 SVGAGI (reference sequence). V lost 7 bases to trimming and J lost 5 bases, with 5 bases between them. CDR3 DNA: TGTGCCAGCAATCGGGAGACCCAGTACTTC. The encoded protein is CASNRETQYF.

This clonotype was counted ten times or more. The chain employs TRBV7-9 and TRBJ2-1, with 8 bases aligning to TRBD2. The CDR3 is 17 amino acids. With V trimmed by 4 bases and J by 0 bases, 8 bases remained unmatched. CDR1 is SEHNR and CDR2 is FQNEAQ in the germline V gene (reference sequence). The CDR3 region has the DNA TGTGCCAGCAGCTCCGCCAAGCGGGGGAGCTCCTACAATGAGCAGTTCTTC. It codes for CASSSAKRGSSYNEQFF. Filled out from reference TRBV7-9 and TRBJ2-1, the complete variable domain reads DTGVSQNPRHKITKRGQNVTFRCDPISEHNRLYWYRQTLGQGPEFLTYFQNEAQLEKSRLLSDRFSAERPKGSFSTLEIQRTEQGDSAMYLCASSSAKRGSSYNEQFFGPGTRLTVL.

A few counts support this clonotype. The rearrangement joins TRBV3-1 to TRBJ2-2; D is ambiguous. Trimming left V 0 bases short and J 2 bases short, with 7 bases between. CDR1 is LGHDT, CDR2 YNNKEL, per germline (reference sequence). The CDR3 length is 15 residues. CDR3 loop: CASSQDLYNTGELFF. CDR3 nucleotides: TGTGCCAGCAGCCAAGATCTTTATAACACCGGGGAGCTGTTTTTT.

This clonotype appeared many times. The V gene is TRBV12-3 or TRBV12-4, the J gene TRBJ2-7; 9 bases align to TRBD1. The junction had 5 bases not matched to a gene; V was cut back by 3 bases and J by 5 bases. The CDR3 runs 14 residues. The CDR3 nucleotides are TGTGCCAGCAGTTTGACAGGGGGGGGCCACGAGCAGTACTTC. It encodes CASSLTGGGHEQYF.

The chain employs TRBV12-3 or TRBV12-4 and TRBJ2-1, with D hard to call. The CDR3 is 13 residues long. The V end lost 5 bases, the J end lost 3 bases, and 8 bases lay between the germline ends. In DNA form, the CDR3 reads TGTGCCAGCAGTCCAAATAGCTACAATGAGCAGTTCTTC. The encoded protein is CASSPNSYNEQFF.

This chain links TRBV12-3 or TRBV12-4 with TRBJ2-1; 7 bases agree with TRBD1. J gave up 1 base and V 5 bases, and 5 bases lay outside the gene matches. This CDR3 is built from 15 residues. The DNA of the CDR3 is TGTGCCAGCAGTCGACAGGGTAAATCCTACAATGAGCAGTTCTTC. Protein sequence: CASSRQGKSYNEQFF.

This clonotype showed up just a few times. The CDR3 DNA follows: TGCAGCGGCAAGAGGGGCGGACTAGCGGACACAGATACGCAGTATTTT. This codes for CSGKRGGLADTDTQYF. The chain employs TRBV29-1 and TRBJ2-3; TRBD2 matches at 10 bases. Unmatched junction bases numbered 12, after V lost 7 bases and J lost 2 bases. This CDR3 contains 16 residues. Looked up from germline, CDR1 is SQVTM and CDR2 is ANQGSEA.

The V and J genes are TRBV11-1 and TRBJ2-2; 10 bases are a match to TRBD1. The CDR3 covers 19 residues. Germline V gives CDR1 SGHAT, CDR2 FQDESV (reference sequence). The V segment lost 4 bases and the J segment 0 bases; nucleotides outside the gene matches: 11. Here the CDR3 reads CASSSTDRGRTANTGELFF. CDR3 DNA: TGTGCCAGCAGCTCGACCGACAGGGGGCGGACAGCGAACACCGGGGAGCTGTTTTTT.

This clonotype was found a few times. This chain uses TRBV20-1 with TRBJ2-2, with D possibly TRBD1 on 5 matching bases. The germline V gene has CDR1 DFQATT and CDR2 SNEGSKA (reference sequence). There are 14 residues in the CDR3. V was clipped by 5 bases and J by 2 bases, with 12 bases between them. The CDR3 bases are TGCAGTGCTGCCGACAGAAGTAACACCGGGGAGCTGTTTTTT. The encoded protein is CSAADRSNTGELFF.